This is a list of T cell receptor beta chains from one sample in a study of identical twins. TCRdb itself ran the 5' RACE reads through MiXCR, one entry per CDR3 protein. Of roughly 230,000 distinct CDR3 sequences in the sample, around 8% are singletons; the top ten hold over 2.5%. These same records also appear under a second study, on yellow fever vaccine responses in identical twins.

The source material was CD8+ T cells sorted from blood. These receptors came from a woman younger than 30 in good health. CDR3s include the opening cysteine and the closing phenylalanine or tryptophan. A D gene is named only where the DNA matches it firmly. Clone sizes are given selectively: once, few, many, or a class where the clone is expanded.

many	NA	TRBJ2-3	TRBV7-2	TGTGCCAGCAGCTTAGGGGGGACTAGCACAGATACGCAGTATTTT	CASSLGGTSTDTQYF
NA	NA	TRBJ2-3	TRBV7-3	TGTGCCAGCAGCTCGGGGGGCTTCGTAGATACGCAGTATTTT	CASSSGGFVDTQYF
NA	NA	TRBJ2-1	TRBV5-6	TGTGCCAGCAGCGGAGGGGGCCTGTACAATGAGCAGTTCTTC	CASSGGGLYNEQFF
few	NA	TRBJ1-2	TRBV15	TGTGCCACCAGCGCCAGCTATGGCTACACCTTC	CATSASYGYTF
many	TRBD1	TRBJ2-7	TRBV29-1	TGCAGCGTTGAAGGGACAGGGCTGGCGTCCTACGAGCAGTACTTC	CSVEGTGLASYEQYF
NA	NA	TRBJ1-1	TRBV6-5	TGTGCCAGCAGTTATAGCGGAACCTCGAACACTGAAGCTTTCTTT	CASSYSGTSNTEAFF
NA	TRBD2	TRBJ2-1	TRBV20-1	TGCAGTGCTAGAGATACGCGAGCGGGGGGCTCCTACAATGAGCAGTTCTTC	CSARDTRAGGSYNEQFF
NA	NA	TRBJ2-7	TRBV5-1	TGCGCCAGCAGCTTGGACAGTTATCTCGAGCAGTACTTC	CASSLDSYLEQYF
few	NA	TRBJ2-2	TRBV4-1	TGCGCCAGCACAAACGGGGCCGGGGAGCTGTTTTTT	CASTNGAGELFF
NA	NA	TRBJ2-1	TRBV4-1	TGCGCCAGCAGCCAAGGGGCGGTCCCAAGCTCCTACAATGAGCAGTTCTTC	CASSQGAVPSSYNEQFF
NA	TRBD1	TRBJ2-3	TRBV2	TGTGCCAGCACTAAGACAGGGGGCACAGATACGCAGTATTTT	CASTKTGGTDTQYF
few	NA	TRBJ1-5	TRBV29-1	TGCAGCGCATTCGACCGAGGGCCGAAGAGCAATCAGCCCCAGCATTTT	CSAFDRGPKSNQPQHF
NA	TRBD1	TRBJ2-3	TRBV12-3/TRBV12-4	TGTGCCAGCACGGACAGGGGAACAGATACGCAGTATTTT	CASTDRGTDTQYF
NA	NA	TRBJ1-3	TRBV29-1	TGCAGCGTTGAAGGGGGGGGCTCTGGAAACACCATATATTTT	CSVEGGGSGNTIYF
few	TRBD2	TRBJ2-7	TRBV29-1	TGCAGCGTCGGGACTAGCACCTACGAGCAGTACTTC	CSVGTSTYEQYF
NA	TRBD1	TRBJ1-6	TRBV4-3	TGCGCCAGCAGCTACGACAGGGCCGGCTCACCCCTCCACTTT	CASSYDRAGSPLHF
few	TRBD2	TRBJ2-7	TRBV28	TGTGCCAGCACCCCTCGCGGGGGGACCCTGGAGCACGAGCAGTACTTC	CASTPRGGTLEHEQYF
NA	TRBD1	TRBJ2-1	TRBV6-1	TGTGCCAGCAAGGGAAACAGGGGGCGCAGGAATGAGCAGTTCTTC	CASKGNRGRRNEQFF
few	TRBD1	TRBJ1-3	TRBV20-1	TGCAGTGCTACCCGGACAGGCTCTGGAAACACCATATATTTT	CSATRTGSGNTIYF
many	NA	TRBJ2-7	TRBV7-9	TGTGCCAGCAGCTCTAACTACGAGCAGTACTTC	CASSSNYEQYF
few	NA	TRBJ1-3	TRBV7-9	TGTGCCAGCAGGATCGGGGAGGAAACCATATATTTT	CASRIGEETIYF
many	NA	TRBJ1-1	TRBV6-5	TGTGCCAGCAGTTACCCAGGGGCGACCACTGAAGCTTTCTTT	CASSYPGATTEAFF
NA	NA	TRBJ1-1	TRBV7-9	TGTGCCAGCAGCTTAGTTGTACAGGGTCCCCCTGAAGCTTTCTTT	CASSLVVQGPPEAFF
few	NA	TRBJ2-1	TRBV4-3	TGCGCCAGCAGCCAAGTTTCGGCGGCCCCTTACAATGAGCAGTTCTTC	CASSQVSAAPYNEQFF
many	NA	TRBJ2-2	TRBV7-8	TGTGCCGGGGGACCAGGGAGTAACGGGGAGCTGTTTTTT	CAGGPGSNGELFF
NA	NA	TRBJ2-5	TRBV23-1	TGCGCCAGCAGTCAATCGATGGAGACCCAGTACTTC	CASSQSMETQYF
NA	NA	TRBJ2-3	TRBV12-3/TRBV12-4	TGTGGGACCGTCCAACCAGCGGATATAACAGATACGCAGTATTTT	CGTVQPADITDTQYF
NA	TRBD1	TRBJ2-3	TRBV2	TGTGCCAGCAGGGCCACAGGGGTCACAGATACGCAGTATTTT	CASRATGVTDTQYF
few	NA	TRBJ2-7	TRBV5-6	TGTGCCAGCAGCTTGGTAAGCGCTCTCTACGAGCAGTACTTC	CASSLVSALYEQYF
few	TRBD1	TRBJ1-5	TRBV9	TGTGCCAGCAGCGTAGAAGACAGGGCGAAACTTAGGAATCAGCCCCAGCATTTT	CASSVEDRAKLRNQPQHF
many	NA	TRBJ2-4	TRBV25-1	TGTGCCAGCAGCCGAGGTTGGGACTCCAAAAACATTCAGTACTTC	CASSRGWDSKNIQYF
NA	TRBD1	TRBJ1-6	TRBV9	TGTGCCAGCAGCCAGGGGGATTCACCCCTCCACTTT	CASSQGDSPLHF
NA	TRBD2	TRBJ2-1	TRBV30	TGTGCCTGGAGGGAGAACGTAGCGGGGGGCGATGAGCAGTTCTTC	CAWRENVAGGDEQFF
NA	NA	TRBJ2-5	TRBV20-1	TGCAGTGCCCGAAATATTGGGGGGGAGACCCAGTACTTC	CSARNIGGETQYF
NA	NA	TRBJ1-5	TRBV5-6	TGTGCCAGCAGCTATTACAATCAGCCCCAGCATTTT	CASSYYNQPQHF
many	NA	TRBJ2-1	TRBV7-9	TGTGCCAGCAGCTTACAGGGGACCTACAATGAGCAGTTCTTC	CASSLQGTYNEQFF
NA	NA	TRBJ2-7	TRBV13	TGTGCCACCGGGCAGGCATCTTCCGAGCAGTACTTC	CATGQASSEQYF
few	NA	TRBJ2-1	TRBV6-2/TRBV6-3	TGTGCCAGCAGTTATGTGGGAGCCAATGAGCAGTTCTTC	CASSYVGANEQFF
many	NA	TRBJ2-7	TRBV12-3/TRBV12-4	TGTGCCAGCAGTTCCGACGTCGAGCAGTACTTC	CASSSDVEQYF
many	TRBD2	TRBJ2-1	TRBV7-2	TGTGCCAGCAGCCCATTTAGCGGGGGGGCCGTCAATGAGCAGTTCTTC	CASSPFSGGAVNEQFF
many	NA	TRBJ2-7	TRBV7-9	TGTGCCAGCAGCCAAGAACAGACCTACGAGCAGTACTTC	CASSQEQTYEQYF
NA	NA	TRBJ2-2	TRBV10-1	TGCGCCAGCAGTGGATTGACCGCGAACACCGGGGAGCTGTTTTTT	CASSGLTANTGELFF
few	TRBD2	TRBJ2-7	TRBV7-8	TGTGCCAGCAGCTTGGGGGGGACTAGCGGGAGCGTGCAGTACTTC	CASSLGGTSGSVQYF
NA	NA	TRBJ2-7	TRBV7-9	TGTGCCAGCAGCGGTACCCCGGGCTGCAGGTACGAGCAGTACTTC	CASSGTPGCRYEQYF
many	TRBD2	TRBJ2-1	TRBV4-3	TGCGCCAGCAGCCAATGGCGGGAGGGCCCCCAGCAGTTCTTC	CASSQWREGPQQFF
few	NA	TRBJ2-1	TRBV2	TGTGCCAGCAGTGAAAGGGGTTGGGGCCCGGATGAGCAGTTCTTC	CASSERGWGPDEQFF
few	NA	TRBJ2-7	TRBV28	TGTGCCAGCAGTTTTAACAGGGCAGCCTACGAGCAGTACTTC	CASSFNRAAYEQYF
NA	NA	TRBJ2-5	TRBV11-2	TGTGCCAGCACATACCCCCCGCAAGAGACCCAGTACTTC	CASTYPPQETQYF